The 32 T cell receptor beta chains listed next were all sequenced from one sample in a study of T cells in Graves' hyperthyroidism and ophthalmopathy. Amplification of TCR beta CDR3 regions was performed using RNA transcripts as template. The HTBI primer set served for first-round RT-PCR of the TCR CDR3. TCRdb re-called the multiplex PCR reads through MiXCR, storing one row per CDR3 protein. The sample lists hundreds of thousands of distinct CDR3 sequences, 14% to 15% occurring once. The sample taken for sequencing was blood. These TCRs come from a woman between 35 and 50 years old with Graves' ophthalmopathy.

In its sample, this clonotype was seen many times. This chain joins TRBV25-1 and TRBJ1-1, with D tentatively TRBD1 (5 bases). CDR1 and CDR2 from the germline V gene are MGHDK and SYGVNS. The CDR3 covers 12 residues. The V end lost 10 bases, the J end lost 5 bases, and 14 bases lay between the germline ends. The CDR3 sequence is CATRRGGTEAFF. The CDR3 DNA follows: TGTGCCACCCGGCGCGGGGGAACTGAAGCTTTCTTT.

This clonotype was seen repeatedly, ten times or more. The V call is TRBV12-3 or TRBV12-4, the J call TRBJ2-5; 7 bases map to TRBD2. The CDR3 contains 14 residues. Trimming at V came to 5 bases and at J to 5 bases, leaving 8 bases not matched to a gene. DNA for the CDR3: TGTGCCAGCAGTACCCTAGCGGAGGGGGAGACCCAGTACTTC. It yields the protein CASSTLAEGETQYF.

The chain employs TRBV20-1 and TRBJ1-1; D remains ambiguous. CDR3 size: 13 residues. Germline V gives CDR1 DFQATT, CDR2 SNEGSKA (reference sequence). V gave up 6 bases and J gave up 5 bases, with 16 bases separating them. This CDR3 reads CSAPAALTTEAFF. In nucleotides, the CDR3 is TGCAGTGCCCCGGCGGCCTTGACGACTGAAGCTTTCTTT.

This chain links TRBV5-1 with TRBJ2-7; unclear D gene. The germline V gene encodes CDR1 SGHRS and CDR2 YFSETQ. There are 14 residues in the CDR3. Trimming pared 1 base from V and 6 bases from J, leaving 14 bases between. The CDR3 DNA reads as TGCGCCAGCAGCTTGTGGCTAATGGGCGCCGAGCAGTACTTC. Translation gives CASSLWLMGAEQYF.

This clonotype turned up a few times. This may be a read error: a much more frequent sequence differs by one nucleotide. The V call is TRBV20-1, the J call TRBJ1-5; D possibly corresponds to TRBD1 (5 bases). The germline V and J ends were trimmed by 3 bases and 4 bases, with 13 bases remaining between them. The CDR3 has 14 residues. In germline, CDR1 is DFQATT, CDR2 SNEGSKA (reference sequence). The CDR3 protein is CSASSGLGNQPQHF. The CDR3 DNA follows: TGCAGTGCTAGTTCGGGGCTAGGGAATCAGCCCCAGCATTTT.

At least ten counts were recorded for this clonotype. DNA for the CDR3: TGTGCCAGCAGTAGGGTCCAGGGAGGAGGATATGGCTACACCTTC. Translating gives CASSRVQGGGYGYTF. This chain links TRBV6-1 with TRBJ1-2; D might be TRBD1 (5 bases). The germline gives CDR1 MNHNS, CDR2 SASEGT. The CDR3 has 15 residues. Trimming removed 5 bases from V and 5 bases from J, with 18 bases in between.

This sequence joins TRBV10-3 and TRBJ1-5; D is possibly TRBD1 (5 bases). V shed 10 bases and J shed 6 bases, with 22 bases lying between them. This CDR3 region has 15 residues. CDR1 and CDR2 (germline): ENHRY, SYGVKD. The CDR3 region has the DNA TGTGCCACCCGGGGGGGGGAAAGGTATGGTCAGCCCCAGCATTTT. This translates into CATRGGERYGQPQHF.

The table lists this clonotype with a few counts. CDR3: CASSLYRGNYGYTF. CDR3 bases: TGTGCCAGCAGTTTGTACAGGGGCAACTATGGCTACACCTTC. The chain couples TRBV27 to TRBJ1-2; 7 bases agree with TRBD1. Germline V gene lookup returns CDR1 MNHEY and CDR2 SMNVEV (reference sequence). V lost 3 bases and J lost 2; bases outside the gene matches: 3. This CDR3 contains 14 residues.

In this sample, this clonotype turned up many times. This chain uses TRBV6-5 with TRBJ2-7, with 14 bases lining up with TRBD2. Looked up from germline, CDR1 is MNHEY and CDR2 is SVGAGI. This CDR3 is built from 16 residues. Losses at the gene ends were 0 bases for V and 6 bases for J; bases not matched to a gene: 4. DNA of the CDR3: TGTGCCAGCAGTTACTCGGCGGGACTAGCGGGAGCCGAGCAGTACTTC. Translation: CASSYSAGLAGAEQYF.

This clonotype has a count of ten or more. This rearrangement joins TRBV6-5 to TRBJ2-7; D assignment may be TRBD1 or TRBD2 (5 bases each). The CDR3 spans 15 residues. Trimming shortened V by 6 bases and J by 2 bases, and 17 bases separated the two germline ends. Germline assignment: CDR1 MNHEY and CDR2 SVGAGI. CDR3 region: CASRLNRDRTYEQYF. In nucleotides, the CDR3 is TGTGCCAGCAGACTAAATCGGGACCGAACCTACGAGCAGTACTTC.

V is TRBV3-1 and J is TRBJ2-5; perhaps TRBD2 as D (5 bases). CDR1 is LGHDT and CDR2 is YNNKEL in the germline V gene (reference sequence). This CDR3 comprises 14 residues. Trimming removed 4 bases from V and 3 bases from J, with 12 bases in between. The CDR3 reads CASSRWTEEETQYF. CDR3 nucleotide sequence: TGTGCCAGCAGCCGCTGGACGGAGGAAGAGACCCAGTACTTC.

This clonotype was counted ten times or more. The chain carries TRBV7-2 and TRBJ1-1, with D possibly matching TRBD1 (5 bases). From germline, CDR1 is SGHTA and CDR2 FQGNSA. The CDR3 has 14 amino acids. V lost 1 base and J 6 bases, leaving 12 bases between the germline ends. CDR3 in DNA: TGTGCCAGCAGCTTAGGGGGGTACCGAGCTGAAGCTTTCTTT. It codes for CASSLGGYRAEAFF.

This clonotype was recorded at least ten times. This rearrangement joins TRBV5-5 to TRBJ1-2; unclear D gene. This CDR3 has 13 amino acids. Germline CDR1 reads SGHKS; CDR2 reads YYEKEE (reference sequence). Trimming shortened V by 4 bases and J by 6 bases, and 13 bases separated the two germline ends. CDR3 bases: TGTGCCAGCAGCCATAGAGCCGGCGATGGCTACACCTTC. Amino acids: CASSHRAGDGYTF.

This clonotype was seen more than once but under ten times. This chain links TRBV15 with TRBJ2-5; 7 nucleotides align to TRBD2. This CDR3 contains 15 residues. The J segment lost 5 bases and the V segment lost 3 bases, leaving 9 bases of the junction unmatched. The germline V gene has CDR1 LNHNV and CDR2 YYDKDF (reference sequence). The DNA for the CDR3 is TGTGCCACCAGCAGCCCTAGCGGACCCGCGGAGACCCAGTACTTC. The encoded protein is CATSSPSGPAETQYF.

V is TRBV20-1 and J is TRBJ1-5; D unclear. Germline-derived CDR1 and CDR2 are DFQATT and SNEGSKA (reference sequence). The CDR3 extends over 13 amino acids. The V and J ends lost 5 bases and 0 bases respectively, with 8 bases between them. Here the CDR3 reads CSAYAVSNQPQHF. The DNA of the CDR3 is TGCAGTGCTTATGCCGTTAGCAATCAGCCCCAGCATTTT.

In its sample, this clonotype was seen many times. The rearrangement uses TRBV20-1 and TRBJ2-7; 7 nucleotides align to TRBD2. The CDR3 consists of 16 residues. From germline, CDR1 is DFQATT and CDR2 SNEGSKA (reference sequence). V was pared by 0 bases and J by 0 bases, with 8 bases of the junction left unmatched. CDR3 DNA sequence: TGCAGTGCTAGAGATCCCTGGCTAGCGGACTCCTACGAGCAGTACTTC. Amino acids: CSARDPWLADSYEQYF.

In its sample, this clonotype was seen many times. The CDR3 loop is CASGLGQGVAKNIQYF. CDR3 DNA sequence: TGTGCTAGTGGTCTAGGACAGGGGGTAGCCAAAAACATTCAGTACTTC. V usage is TRBV12-5 and J usage is TRBJ2-4; 10 bases align to TRBD1. CDR1 is LGHNT and CDR2 is FRNRAP in the germline V gene. The V and J ends lost 5 bases and 0 bases, in that order; junction bases with no gene match: 4. This CDR3 contains 16 residues.

At least ten counts were recorded for this clonotype. The chain is built from TRBV25-1 and TRBJ1-1; D unresolved. Germline CDR1 MGHDK, CDR2 SYGVNS. The germline V and J ends were trimmed by 1 base and 2 bases, with 8 bases remaining between them. The CDR3 consists of 14 residues. The chain's CDR3 is CASSESAFNTEAFF. The CDR3 nucleotides read TGTGCCAGCAGTGAATCAGCCTTCAACACTGAAGCTTTCTTT.

This rearrangement joins TRBV28 to TRBJ2-5; D is unresolved. Trimming took 4 bases from V and 5 from J, leaving 14 bases between them. The CDR3 loop spans 14 amino acids. CDR1 and CDR2 from the germline V gene are MDHEN and SYDVKM. In DNA form, the CDR3 reads TGTGCCAGCAGTTACGGCCGGATGGGGGAGACCCAGTACTTC. Residues: CASSYGRMGETQYF. Variable domain in full (rest from reference TRBV28 and TRBJ2-5): DVKVTQSSRYLVKRTGEKVFLECVQDMDHENMFWYRQDPGLGLRLIYFSYDVKMKEKGDIPEGYSVSREKKERFSLILESASTNQTSMYLCASSYGRMGETQYFGPGTRLLVL.

This clonotype was seen more than once but under ten times. The chain combines TRBV3-1 with TRBJ2-7, with no clear D. The CDR3 has 13 amino acids. CDR1 LGHDT and CDR2 YNNKEL come from the germline V gene (reference sequence). Trimming took off 3 bases at V and 2 bases at J, with 8 bases between the two ends. DNA of the CDR3: TGTGCCAGCAGCCAGGGGATCGCCTACGAGCAGTACTTC. Amino acids: CASSQGIAYEQYF.

The chain carries TRBV29-1 and TRBJ1-2; 7 nucleotides line up with TRBD1. V lost 7 bases to trimming and J lost 3 bases; unmatched junction nucleotides: 5. This CDR3 region has 12 residues. Per the germline V gene, CDR1 is SQVTM and CDR2 is ANQGSEA. CDR3: CSGSGQDYGYTF. As DNA, the CDR3 is TGCAGCGGGTCCGGACAGGACTATGGCTACACCTTC.

This clonotype has a count of ten or more. The junction departs from germline at one end; a sequencing error may be responsible. The rearrangement links TRBV7-7 to TRBJ2-7; D remains ambiguous. The germline CDR1 and CDR2 sequences are SSHAT and FNYEAQ (reference sequence). The CDR3 has 16 amino acids. The CDR3 here is CASSRTPVRSSYEQYF. The DNA for the CDR3 is TGTGCTAGCAGCCGGACCCCCGTCCGAAGCTCCTACGAGCAGTACTTC.

This clonotype occurred many times. The chain is built from TRBV20-1 and TRBJ1-2; possible D gene TRBD1, 5 bases. The CDR3 has 15 amino acids. Germline values: CDR1 DFQATT, CDR2 SNEGSKA (reference sequence). With 0 bases removed from V and 7 bases from J, the gap between germline ends came to 18 bases. The CDR3 spells CSARDSSDLGGGYTF. CDR3 bases: TGCAGTGCTAGAGATTCATCGGACCTCGGGGGTGGCTACACCTTC.

The chain uses TRBV29-1 and TRBJ1-2, with TRBD1 as a possible D gene (5 bases). With 7 bases removed from V and 8 bases from J, the gap between germline ends came to 17 bases. Germline V CDR1 and CDR2: SQVTM, ANQGSEA. CDR3 length equals 12 residues. The CDR3 coding sequence is TGCAGCGCCCCGGGGCCCGTCGGGGGCTACACCTTC. Translating gives CSAPGPVGGYTF.

The J gene is TRBJ1-1, the V gene TRBV18; a possible D gene is TRBD1 (5 bases). Per the germline V gene, CDR1 is KGHSH and CDR2 is LQKENI. Trimming took off 2 bases at V and 1 base at J, with 14 bases between the two ends. The CDR3 sequence is 16 residues long. CDR3 amino acids: CASSPVVRGQNTEAFF. The DNA for the CDR3 is TGTGCCAGCTCACCAGTAGTCCGGGGCCAGAACACTGAAGCTTTCTTT.

V gene TRBV18 combines with J gene TRBJ2-7, with 8 bases identical to TRBD1. The V and J ends lost 4 bases and 6 bases, in that order; junction bases with no gene match: 8. This CDR3 comprises 14 residues. Germline V gene lookup returns CDR1 KGHSH and CDR2 LQKENI. CDR3 residues: CASSLRTGSAEQYF. CDR3 sequence (DNA): TGTGCCAGCTCACTTCGGACAGGGTCAGCCGAGCAGTACTTC.

The J gene is TRBJ2-5, the V gene TRBV20-1, with TRBD2 matching over 8 bases. J gave up 4 bases and V 4 bases, and 14 bases lay outside the gene matches. The CDR3 totals 16 residues. The germline gives CDR1 DFQATT, CDR2 SNEGSKA (reference sequence). In DNA form, the CDR3 reads TGCAGTGCTACCCTCCACTCAGCGGGAGTTCGAGAGACCCAGTACTTC. Translation gives CSATLHSAGVRETQYF.

This clonotype has at least ten counts. The chain is built from TRBV27 and TRBJ2-6, with D possibly TRBD1 on 5 matching bases. V lost 4 bases and J lost 4, with 14 bases in between. This CDR3 has 16 residues. Per germline, CDR1 MNHEY and CDR2 SMNVEV (reference sequence). The CDR3 sequence: CASSSLDSYGANVLTF. The CDR3 DNA is TGTGCCAGCAGTTCTTTAGACAGTTACGGGGCCAACGTCCTGACTTTC. Supplemented by reference TRBV27 and TRBJ2-6, the full variable domain reads EAQVTQNPRYLITVTGKKLTVTCSQNMNHEYMSWYRQDPGLGLRQIYYSMNVEVTDKGDVPEGYKVSRKEKRNFPLILESPSPNQTSLYFCASSSLDSYGANVLTFGAGSRLTVL.

This clonotype was detected many times. CDR3 in amino acids: CSVPLRDRGTEAFF. For the CDR3, the DNA is TGCAGCGTTCCCCTCCGGGACAGGGGAACTGAAGCTTTCTTT. The genes are TRBV29-1 and TRBJ1-1; 10 nucleotides line up with TRBD1. The CDR3 sequence is 14 residues long. Trimming removed 5 bases from V and 5 bases from J; junction bases left unmatched: 8. CDR1 and CDR2 (germline): SQVTM, ANQGSEA.

This clonotype came up a few times. CDR3 in amino acids: CASSSQGGGNTEAFF. The CDR3, as DNA: TGTGCCAGCAGTTCCCAAGGGGGTGGGAACACTGAAGCTTTCTTT. This rearrangement joins TRBV6-5 to TRBJ1-1; a possible D gene is TRBD1 (6 bases). CDR1 is MNHEY and CDR2 is SVGAGI in the germline V gene. With 4 bases removed from V and 1 base from J, the gap between germline ends came to 13 bases. The CDR3 runs to 15 residues.

This clonotype was seen at least ten times. This chain joins TRBV29-1 and TRBJ1-1; D is unclear. Trimming removed 6 bases at V and 3 bases at J, with 17 bases between. This CDR3 is 14 amino acids long. CDR1 is SQVTM, CDR2 ANQGSEA, per germline. CDR3: CSVHALLDYTEAFF. The CDR3 DNA reads TGCAGCGTCCACGCCTTGCTTGACTACACTGAAGCTTTCTTT.

This clonotype has only a few counts. The chain recombines TRBV28 with TRBJ2-7, with 9 nucleotides matching TRBD1. Germline CDR1 MDHEN, CDR2 SYDVKM. The CDR3 has 13 residues. V dropped 5 bases and J dropped 6; count of bases not matched to a gene: 5. CDR3 region: CASSNRGRSEQYF. The CDR3 nucleotides read TGTGCCAGCAGTAACAGGGGGCGAAGCGAGCAGTACTTC.